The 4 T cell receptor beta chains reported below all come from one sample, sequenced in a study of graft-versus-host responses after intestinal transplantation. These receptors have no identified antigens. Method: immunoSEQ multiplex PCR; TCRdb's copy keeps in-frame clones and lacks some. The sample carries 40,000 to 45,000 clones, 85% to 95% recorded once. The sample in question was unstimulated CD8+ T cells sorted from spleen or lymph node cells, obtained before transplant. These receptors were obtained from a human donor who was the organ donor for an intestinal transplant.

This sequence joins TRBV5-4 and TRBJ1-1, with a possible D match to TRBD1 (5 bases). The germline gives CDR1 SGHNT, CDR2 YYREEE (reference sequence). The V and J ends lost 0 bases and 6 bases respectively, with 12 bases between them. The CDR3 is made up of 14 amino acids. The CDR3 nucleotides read TGTGCCAGCAGCTTGGGCGGGGACTTGGCTGAAGCTTTCTTT. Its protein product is CASSLGGDLAEAFF.

Here the CDR3 DNA reads TGTGCCAGCAGTTTATCCCCCCGGTGGGAGCCCCAGCATTTT. This gives the protein CASSLSPRWEPQHF. The rearrangement uses TRBV28 and TRBJ1-5; unclear D gene. The germline gives CDR1 MDHEN, CDR2 SYDVKM. Deletions cut 1 base from V and 8 bases from J, with 12 bases between. This CDR3 is built from 14 residues.

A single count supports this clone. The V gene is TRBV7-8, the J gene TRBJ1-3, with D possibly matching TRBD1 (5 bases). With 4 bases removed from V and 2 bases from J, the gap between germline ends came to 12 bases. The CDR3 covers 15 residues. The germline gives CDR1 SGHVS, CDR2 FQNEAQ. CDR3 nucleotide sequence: TGTGCCAGCAGCTACTGGACATTGCCTGGAAACACCATATATTTT. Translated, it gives CASSYWTLPGNTIYF.

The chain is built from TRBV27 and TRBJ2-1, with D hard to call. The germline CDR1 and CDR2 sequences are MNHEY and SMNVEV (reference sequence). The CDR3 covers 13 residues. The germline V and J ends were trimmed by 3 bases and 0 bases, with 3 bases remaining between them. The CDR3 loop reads CASSFNSYNEQFF. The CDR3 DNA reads TGTGCCAGCAGTTTTAACTCCTACAATGAGCAGTTCTTC.